The 10 T cell receptor beta chains below were found in one sample sequenced in a study of blood T cell repertoires in COVID-19. Method: immunoSEQ multiplex PCR; TCRdb's copy keeps in-frame clones and lacks some. The table includes roughly 250,000 clones, about nine tenths detected once. The specimen sequenced was PBMCs or T cells enriched from blood (not recorded which). Receptors originate from a middle-aged man who had been exposed to COVID-19.

V usage is TRBV5-1 and J usage is TRBJ2-2; 8 bases agree with TRBD2. Germline CDR1 SGHRS, CDR2 YFSETQ. There are 17 residues in the CDR3. The V gene end was trimmed by 0 bases and the J gene end by 3 bases; junction bases not matched to a gene: 7. The CDR3 loop is CASSLAGGDRDTGELFF. CDR3 DNA sequence: TGCGCCAGCAGCTTGGCCGGGGGGGACCGCGACACCGGGGAGCTGTTTTTT.

V is TRBV6-1 and J is TRBJ1-2, with D uncertain. The CDR3 totals 12 residues. Germline V CDR1 and CDR2: MNHNS, SASEGT. V was pared by 0 bases and J by 4 bases, with 3 bases between. In nucleotides, the CDR3 is TGTGCCAGCAGTGAAGCGAGCTATGGCTACACCTTC. It codes for CASSEASYGYTF.

The genes are TRBV19 and TRBJ2-5, with TRBD2 identical over 9 bases. The CDR3 is made up of 15 amino acids. Germline V lookup: CDR1 LNHDA, CDR2 SQIVND (reference sequence). Trimming at V came to 5 bases and at J to 7 bases, leaving 11 bases not matched to a gene. CDR3 protein: CASSFRLAAGGTQYF. The CDR3 nucleotides read TGTGCCAGTAGTTTCCGACTAGCGGCAGGGGGGACCCAGTACTTC.

J is TRBJ2-4 and V is TRBV3-1 (or the pseudogene TRBV3-2); the D gene is possibly TRBD2 (5 bases). The CDR3 runs to 17 residues. Germline loops: CDR1 LGHDT, CDR2 YNNKEL (reference sequence). Between the trimmed V and J ends, which lost 1 base and 1 base, there was a span of 14 bases. The CDR3 DNA is TGTGCCAGCAGCCAAGGACCTGGACTCAAGGCCAAAAACATTCAGTACTTC. It yields the protein CASSQGPGLKAKNIQYF.

The chain carries TRBV29-1 and TRBJ2-1, with 7 nucleotides matching TRBD2. The V gene end was trimmed by 3 bases and the J gene end by 9 bases; junction bases not matched to a gene: 11. Germline V gene data show CDR1 as SQVTM and CDR2 as ANQGSEA. The CDR3 covers 14 residues. The CDR3 loop is CSVERGSGGFEQFF. The CDR3 region has the DNA TGCAGCGTTGAGCGCGGGAGTGGTGGTTTTGAGCAGTTCTTC.

The chain has TRBV5-4 and TRBJ2-3; 8 bases line up with TRBD1. Trimming cost V 4 bases and J 0 bases; bases outside gene matches: 7. The CDR3 length is 16 residues. From germline, CDR1 is SGHNT and CDR2 YYREEE (reference sequence). The CDR3 loop is CASSRKDRASTDTQYF. CDR3 in DNA: TGTGCCAGCAGCAGAAAGGACAGGGCAAGCACAGATACGCAGTATTTT. The whole variable domain, remainder taken from reference TRBV5-4 and TRBJ2-3, is ETGVTQSPTHLIKTRGQQVTLRCSSQSGHNTVSWYQQALGQGPQFIFQYYREEENGRGNFPPRFSGLQFPNYSSELNVNALELDDSALYLCASSRKDRASTDTQYFGPGTRLTVL.

V usage is TRBV18 and J usage is TRBJ2-3; D is unclear. Trimming left V 1 base short and J 5 bases short, with 7 bases between. The CDR3 length is 13 residues. Per germline, CDR1 KGHSH and CDR2 LQKENI. CDR3 DNA sequence: TGTGCCAGCTCACCACGTCGCGAAGATACGCAGTATTTT. As protein: CASSPRREDTQYF.

This rearrangement joins TRBV9 to TRBJ1-5, with D uncertain. V lost 6 bases to trimming and J lost 0 bases, with 10 bases between them. Germline V lookup: CDR1 SGDLS, CDR2 YYNGEE. The length of the CDR3 is 14 residues. The CDR3 region has the DNA TGTGCCAGCACCCGCGGCCCTAGCAATCAGCCCCAGCATTTT. Translated, it gives CASTRGPSNQPQHF.

The V call is TRBV20-1, the J call TRBJ1-5; TRBD1 matches 7 bases. Unmatched junction bases numbered 6, after V lost 3 bases and J lost 7 bases. This CDR3 has 13 residues. CDR1 is DFQATT, CDR2 SNEGSKA, per germline (reference sequence). Written as DNA, the CDR3 is TGCAGTGCTAGTAGGGGGCCCCAGCAGCCCCAGCATTTT. Encoded protein: CSASRGPQQPQHF.

The J gene is TRBJ1-4, the V gene TRBV5-4, with TRBD1 identical over 7 bases. Trimming removed 0 bases from V and 8 bases from J; junction bases left unmatched: 7. This CDR3 has 15 residues. Germline V CDR1 and CDR2: SGHNT, YYREEE (reference sequence). CDR3 region: CASSLAGGISEKLFF. CDR3 DNA sequence: TGTGCCAGCAGCTTGGCAGGGGGAATTTCCGAAAAACTGTTTTTT.